One sample yielded the 10 T cell receptor beta chains listed below, sequenced in a study of blood T cell repertoires in COVID-19. Method: immunoSEQ multiplex PCR; TCRdb's copy keeps in-frame clones and lacks some. The repertoire includes 130,000 to 150,000 clones, over 70% of them detected once, and roughly 2% sits in the top ten. Sequencing was carried out using peripheral blood. The receptors were sampled from a woman aged 55-70 years with acute or convalescent COVID-19.

The chain couples TRBV5-8 to TRBJ2-5, with D perhaps TRBD1 (5 bases). There are 16 residues in the CDR3. Germline assignment: CDR1 SGHTS and CDR2 YDEGEE. The V end lost 3 bases, the J end lost 0 bases, and 15 bases lay between the germline ends. The CDR3 bases are TGTGCCAGCAGCTCCACTGGTCGGACAAACCAAGAGACCCAGTACTTC. It encodes CASSSTGRTNQETQYF.

This clone has more than one count but fewer than ten. The chain carries TRBV5-4 and TRBJ1-2; D is undetermined. The CDR3 totals 15 residues. CDR1 and CDR2 from the germline V gene are SGHNT and YYREEE (reference sequence). The V end was cut by 0 bases, the J end by 5 bases, with 14 bases between. The CDR3 DNA follows: TGTGCCAGCAGCTTGGCCCTTCAGGCAGAGTATGGCTACACCTTC. Encoded protein: CASSLALQAEYGYTF.

Here the CDR3 reads CASSLDRIYGDIQYF. The CDR3 bases are TGTGCCAGCAGTTTGGACCGGATCTACGGGGACATTCAGTACTTC. V is TRBV28 and J is TRBJ2-4; possible D gene TRBD2, 5 bases. Germline V gives CDR1 MDHEN, CDR2 SYDVKM. This CDR3 region has 15 residues. The V gene lost 3 bases and the J gene lost 8 bases, with 17 bases spanning the gap.

The chain carries TRBV28 and TRBJ2-7; TRBD2 matches 10 bases. J lost 2 bases, V lost 5 bases, and 6 bases had no gene match. This CDR3 comprises 15 residues. Germline loops: CDR1 MDHEN, CDR2 SYDVKM. The CDR3, as DNA: TGTGCCAGCAGTCCCCTAACTAGCGGGACCTACGAGCAGTACTTC. Its protein is CASSPLTSGTYEQYF.

The V call is TRBV10-2, the J call TRBJ2-1; tentative D call: TRBD2 (6 bases). V shed 2 bases and J shed 6 bases, with 11 bases lying between them. Germline V gives CDR1 WSHSY, CDR2 SAAADI. The CDR3 consists of 14 residues. CDR3 in amino acids: CASSERRGPNEQFF. The DNA of the CDR3 is TGCGCCAGCAGTGAGAGGCGGGGCCCCAATGAGCAGTTCTTC.

The rearrangement uses TRBV7-9 and TRBJ2-7; D is uncertain. Germline V lookup: CDR1 SEHNR, CDR2 FQNEAQ (reference sequence). Deletions cut 5 bases from V and 0 bases from J, with 11 bases between. The CDR3 is 14 amino acids. The CDR3 reads CASSVGLSSYEQYF. The CDR3 region has the DNA TGTGCCAGCAGCGTCGGGTTGAGCTCCTACGAGCAGTACTTC.

This clone was counted between two and nine times. The chain employs TRBV13 and TRBJ1-1; D remains unclear. With 4 bases removed from V and 6 bases from J, the gap between germline ends came to 9 bases. This CDR3 is 12 amino acids long. Germline values: CDR1 PRHDT, CDR2 FYEKMQ (reference sequence). The CDR3 nucleotides are TGTGCCAGCAGCTCTGCGGTGGCTGAAGCTTTCTTT. Translating gives CASSSAVAEAFF.

This chain uses TRBV7-2 with TRBJ1-5; D perhaps matches TRBD1 (5 bases). Trimming left V 4 bases short and J 2 bases short, with 12 bases between. The germline CDR1 and CDR2 sequences are SGHTA and FQGNSA. This CDR3 comprises 15 residues. For the CDR3, the DNA is TGTGCCAGCAGCTCACTGGGGGGACGCAATCAGCCCCAGCATTTT. This gives the protein CASSSLGGRNQPQHF.

V gene TRBV28 combines with J gene TRBJ2-7; 9 positions match TRBD1. V shed 3 bases, J shed 3 bases, and the junction held 9 bases outside the gene matches. Germline CDR1 and CDR2: MDHEN and SYDVKM. This CDR3 has 16 residues. The CDR3 here is CASSFPMGDRVYEQYF. The CDR3, as DNA: TGTGCCAGCAGTTTCCCGATGGGGGACAGGGTCTACGAGCAGTACTTC.

The chain couples TRBV27 to TRBJ1-1, with D uncertain. V lost 5 bases, J lost 8 bases, and 15 bases lay in between. The CDR3 runs to 13 residues. The V gene's germline CDR1 is MNHEY and CDR2 SMNVEV (reference sequence). CDR3 nucleotide sequence: TGTGCCAGCAGTCCTGTTGCGGGCGGCGAAGCTTTCTTT. Encoded protein: CASSPVAGGEAFF.